The table lists the clone carrying this TCR beta chain with many counts. Its antigen is unknown. Patients were excluded if they had other autoimmune diseases or uncontrolled infections, and likewise if pregnancy or lactation applied. This sample was included in a study of Graves' ophthalmopathy and Graves' hyperthyroidism. Study-wide results and limits: Detection in blood was also observed for most expanded thyroid clonotypes above 0.001 frequency. The 13-signature model separated ophthalmopathy from stable hyperthyroidism at roughly 88% sensitivity and nearly 83% specificity.

For repertoire sequencing, the TCR beta CDR3 regions were amplified from RNA transcripts. HTBI primers were employed in first-round RT-PCR, then a second-round multiplex PCR followed. One entry per CDR3 protein results from TCRdb running MiXCR on the multiplex PCR reads. Altogether 650,000 to 900,000 distinct CDR3 sequences are present, 40% being singletons, with the ten largest covering roughly 45%. The CDR3 is made up of 14 amino acids. CDR1 is MGHDK, CDR2 SYGVNS, per germline. Trimming took 5 bases from V and 3 from J; bases not matched to a gene: 7. The sequence was collected from an adult man with Graves' ophthalmopathy. This chain links TRBV25-1 with TRBJ2-7, with TRBD1 matching 7 bases. Sequences were obtained from peripheral blood. The CDR3 DNA is TGTGCCAGCAGTCTAAAAAACAGGGGCTACGAGCAGTACTTC. Protein product: CASSLKNRGYEQYF.